These T cell receptor beta chains were read from a single sample in a study of Ad26.COV2.S vaccination and SARS-CoV-2 variants. Some clones are missing from TCRdb's copy, which holds only in-frame ones; the method was immunoSEQ multiplex PCR. This table has roughly 510,000 clones, around 88% appearing once. This specimen consisted of peripheral blood, obtained in a trial of Ad26.COV2.S vaccine versus placebo. These receptors all come from a person aged 18-65 years who received the Ad26.COV2.S COVID-19 vaccine or a placebo. CDR3s include the opening cysteine and the closing phenylalanine or tryptophan. The order of the fields is V gene, clone size, D gene, J gene, CDR3 length, CDR3 protein, CDR3 DNA. The D gene is left open where the match is weak. A row's size may be missing; if present it is once, few, many or a size class.

>TRBV28|.|.|TRBJ1-2|15
CASSLAGVTDYGYTF
TGTGCCAGCAGTTTAGCGGGTGTGACAGATTATGGCTACACCTTC
>TRBV19|.|.|TRBJ2-1|14
CASRPPGDGNEQFF
TGTGCCAGTAGACCACCGGGAGACGGGAATGAGCAGTTCTTC
>TRBV11-2|few|TRBD1|TRBJ2-7|14
CASSLRDSFYEQYF
TGTGCCAGCAGCCTCCGGGACAGTTTCTACGAGCAGTACTTC
>TRBV29-1|.|.|TRBJ1-4|12
CSGGDNSEKLFF
TGCAGCGGGGGGGACAACTCCGAAAAACTGTTTTTT
>TRBV5-4|.|.|TRBJ2-3|13
CASSFTGTDTQYF
TGTGCCAGCAGCTTTACTGGCACAGATACGCAGTATTTT
>TRBV28|.|.|TRBJ1-2|15
CASSLQVEGNYGYTF
TGTGCCAGCAGTTTGCAAGTAGAGGGAAACTATGGCTACACCTTC
>TRBV3-1/TRBV3-2|.|.|TRBJ2-1|14
CASSLRGPGVEQFF
TGTGCCAGCAGCCTCCGGGGGCCCGGGGTGGAGCAGTTCTTC
>TRBV5-4|many|.|TRBJ1-2|14
CASSLSGVVYGYTF
TGTGCCAGCAGCTTGTCTGGGGTGGTCTATGGCTACACCTTC
>TRBV29-1|.|TRBD2|TRBJ2-1|15
CSVLPGGGMFNEQFF
TGCAGCGTCCTCCCTGGGGGAGGGATGTTCAATGAGCAGTTCTTC
>TRBV6-2/TRBV6-3|.|.|TRBJ1-1|12
CASSVTGPEAFF
TGTGCCAGCAGTGTAACAGGGCCTGAAGCTTTCTTT
>TRBV6-5|.|.|TRBJ1-5|13
CASSPIWGQPQHF
TGTGCCAGCAGTCCTATCTGGGGTCAGCCCCAGCATTTT
>TRBV5-1|.|TRBD1|TRBJ1-3|16
CASSLGTGVSGNTIYF
TGCGCCAGCAGCTTGGGGACAGGGGTCTCTGGAAACACCATATATTTT
>TRBV2|.|.|TRBJ1-5|13
CASQDNRNQPQHF
TGTGCCAGCCAAGACAACCGCAATCAGCCCCAGCATTTT
>TRBV21-1|.|.|TRBJ2-7|12
CASSDGRWEQYF
TGTGCCAGCAGTGACGGTAGGTGGGAGCAGTACTTC
>TRBV11-3|.|.|TRBJ2-3|14
CASSSMSRTDTQYF
TGTGCCAGCAGCTCGATGTCCCGCACAGATACGCAGTATTTT
>TRBV7-3|few|TRBD2|TRBJ2-1|15
CASSPSGTRHNEQFF
TGTGCCAGCAGCCCATCCGGGACTAGACACAATGAGCAGTTCTTC
>TRBV4-2|.|TRBD1|TRBJ1-2|15
CASSQGQGANYGYTF
TGTGCCAGCAGCCAAGGACAGGGGGCGAACTATGGCTACACCTTC
>TRBV19|.|TRBD2|TRBJ2-1|15
CASSRGVAGDGEQFF
TGTGCCAGTAGTAGAGGGGTAGCGGGAGACGGCGAGCAGTTCTTC
>TRBV7-3|once|.|TRBJ2-7|14
CASSLGGRSYEQYF
TGTGCCAGCAGCTTAGGGGGACGGTCCTACGAGCAGTACTTC
>TRBV9|once|TRBD1|TRBJ1-4|14
CASSVAGGNEKLFF
TGTGCCAGCAGCGTGGCAGGGGGAAATGAAAAACTGTTTTTT
>TRBV6-6|.|.|TRBJ1-5|15
CASSSGRHSNQPQHF
TGTGCCAGCAGCTCCGGGAGACATAGCAATCAGCCCCAGCATTTT
>TRBV7-9|.|.|TRBJ2-7|14
CASSHAWRSYEQYF
TGTGCCAGCAGTCACGCCTGGCGGTCCTACGAGCAGTACTTC
>TRBV27|.|TRBD1|TRBJ1-6|15
CASRTGTGDTSPLHF
TGTGCCAGCAGAACCGGGACAGGGGATACCTCACCCCTCCACTTT
>TRBV29-1|.|TRBD2|TRBJ2-1|15
CSVDLLAGGYNEQFF
TGCAGCGTTGATTTGCTAGCGGGAGGCTACAATGAGCAGTTCTTC
>TRBV12-3/TRBV12-4|.|.|TRBJ2-1|13
CASSSSLGQTQFF
TGTGCCAGCAGTTCCTCTCTTGGACAGACGCAGTTCTTC
>TRBV29-1|once|.|TRBJ2-7|15
CSALQGTGAKGEQYF
TGCAGCGCCCTACAGGGGACGGGGGCCAAAGGCGAGCAGTACTTC
>TRBV30|.|.|TRBJ2-2|14
CAWGRMPNTGELFF
TGTGCCTGGGGACGGATGCCGAACACCGGGGAGCTGTTTTTT
>TRBV9|.|.|TRBJ1-6|13
CASSVGALSPLHF
TGTGCCAGCAGCGTAGGGGCGCTTTCACCCCTCCACTTT
>TRBV2|.|.|TRBJ1-1|15
CASTRPVGLNTEAFF
TGTGCCAGCACCCGTCCGGTAGGTCTGAACACTGAAGCTTTCTTT
>TRBV21-1|.|.|TRBJ1-5|16
CASSKPRQGGNQPQHF
TGTGCCAGCAGCAAGCCTCGACAGGGCGGCAATCAGCCCCAGCATTTT
>TRBV7-6|.|TRBD2|TRBJ2-1|15
CASSGRLAGVNEQFF
TGTGCCAGCAGCGGGCGACTAGCGGGAGTGAATGAGCAGTTCTTC
>TRBV14|once|.|TRBJ2-3|14
CASSHYTQGDTQYF
TGTGCCAGCAGCCACTATACACAGGGAGATACGCAGTATTTT
>TRBV3-1/TRBV3-2|.|TRBD1|TRBJ1-6|15
CASSQVGQGNSPLHF
TGTGCCAGCAGCCAAGTGGGACAGGGGAATTCACCCCTCCACTTT
>TRBV11-3|.|TRBD2|TRBJ2-1|15
CASSLAGGRGDEQFF
TGTGCCAGCAGCTTAGCTGGCGGGAGAGGAGATGAGCAGTTCTTC
>TRBV5-8|.|.|TRBJ2-3|13
CASSFLATDTQYF
TGTGCCAGCAGCTTCTTGGCGACAGATACGCAGTATTTT
>TRBV6-5|.|.|TRBJ1-2|16
CASSYTRDPPIYGYTF
TGTGCCAGCAGTTACACCCGGGACCCACCAATCTATGGCTACACCTTC
>TRBV19|once|.|TRBJ2-2|14
CASSMAGLTGELFF
TGTGCCAGTAGTATGGCGGGCCTCACCGGGGAGCTGTTTTTT
>TRBV5-4|.|TRBD1|TRBJ2-7|13
CASSAGLGQEQYF
TGTGCCAGCAGCGCCGGACTGGGACAGGAGCAGTACTTC
>TRBV28|few|TRBD1|TRBJ1-2|12
CASGRDSGGYTF
TGTGCCAGCGGACGGGACAGCGGCGGCTACACCTTC
>TRBV20-1|.|.|TRBJ1-2|13
CSASQADGYGYTF
TGCAGTGCTAGTCAGGCCGACGGCTATGGCTACACCTTC
>TRBV12-3/TRBV12-4|.|.|TRBJ2-1|12
CASSLGGHEQFF
TGTGCCAGCAGTCTTGGGGGGCATGAGCAGTTCTTC
>TRBV15|.|.|TRBJ2-4|15
CATRPFEGLIDIQYF
TGTGCCACCAGACCGTTTGAGGGCCTAATCGACATTCAGTACTTC
>TRBV18|.|.|TRBJ2-1|12
CASSPKVGEQFF
TGTGCCAGCTCACCTAAAGTTGGTGAGCAGTTCTTC
>TRBV28|.|.|TRBJ2-6|15
CASSLSVAGANVLTF
TGTGCCAGCAGTTTATCGGTAGCTGGGGCCAACGTCCTGACTTTC
>TRBV7-9|.|TRBD2|TRBJ2-5|15
CASSFPLAGKETQYF
TGTGCCAGCAGCTTCCCGCTAGCGGGGAAAGAGACCCAGTACTTC
>TRBV28|.|TRBD1|TRBJ2-3|15
CASSFGSQGTDTQYF
TGTGCCAGCAGTTTTGGGTCACAGGGGACAGATACGCAGTATTTT
>TRBV28|once|.|TRBJ1-5|15
CASSPALGTDQPQHF
TGTGCCAGCAGTCCGGCTCTTGGGACCGACCAGCCCCAGCATTTT
>TRBV7-2|.|.|TRBJ2-4|14
CASSSTGPAGIQYF
TGTGCCAGCAGCTCGACAGGGCCCGCGGGGATTCAGTACTTC
>TRBV20-1|.|.|TRBJ2-1|11
CSAIKGQEQFF
TGCAGTGCTATTAAGGGTCAGGAGCAGTTCTTC
>TRBV21-1|.|.|TRBJ1-5|20
CASSTLRGGTGGISNQPQHF
TGTGCCAGCAGCACCCTAAGGGGAGGGACAGGGGGCATCAGCAATCAGCCCCAGCATTTT
>TRBV27|.|.|TRBJ1-2|15
CASSLGVPNLYGYTF
TGTGCCAGCAGTTTAGGGGTCCCTAATCTCTATGGCTACACCTTC
>TRBV7-8|.|TRBD2|TRBJ2-2|18
CASSSPGLAGANTGELFF
TGTGCCAGCAGCTCCCCGGGACTAGCGGGGGCGAACACCGGGGAGCTGTTTTTT
>TRBV7-9|.|.|TRBJ1-4|14
CASSPQGKIEKLFF
TGTGCCAGCAGCCCCCAGGGGAAGATTGAAAAACTGTTTTTT